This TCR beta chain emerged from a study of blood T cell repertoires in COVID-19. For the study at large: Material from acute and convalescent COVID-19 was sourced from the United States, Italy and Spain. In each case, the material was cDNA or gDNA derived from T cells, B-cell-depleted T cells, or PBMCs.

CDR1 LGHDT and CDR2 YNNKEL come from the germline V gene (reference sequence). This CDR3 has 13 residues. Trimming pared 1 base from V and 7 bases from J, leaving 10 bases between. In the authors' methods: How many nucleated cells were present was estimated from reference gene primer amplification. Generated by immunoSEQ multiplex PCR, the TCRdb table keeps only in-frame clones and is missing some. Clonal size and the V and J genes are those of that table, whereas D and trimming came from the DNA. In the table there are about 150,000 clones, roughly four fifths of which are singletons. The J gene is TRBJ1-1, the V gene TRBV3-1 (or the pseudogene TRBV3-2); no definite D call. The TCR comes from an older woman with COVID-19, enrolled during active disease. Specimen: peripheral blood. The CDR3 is CASSQVTLGEAFF. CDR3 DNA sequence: TGTGCCAGCAGCCAAGTAACTCTCGGTGAAGCTTTCTTT.